These 13 T cell receptor beta chains came from one sample sequenced in a study of blood T cell repertoires in COVID-19. Sequencing used immunoSEQ multiplex PCR; TCRdb keeps in-frame clones, though not all of them. The sample yields some 150,000 clones, about 86% seen once. Sequenced sample: peripheral blood. Receptors originate from a man in his 70s with acute or convalescent COVID-19.

The chain recombines TRBV3-1 (or the pseudogene TRBV3-2) with TRBJ2-7; 13 bases line up with TRBD2. Trimming removed 1 base from V and 3 bases from J; junction bases left unmatched: 9. The CDR3 extends over 18 amino acids. Germline V gives CDR1 LGHDT, CDR2 YNNKEL (reference sequence). CDR3 protein: CASSQVTSGRARSYEQYF. The CDR3 DNA reads TGTGCCAGCAGCCAAGTAACTAGCGGGAGGGCCCGAAGCTACGAGCAGTACTTC.

This clone was observed a single time. The V call is TRBV2, the J call TRBJ2-7, with TRBD2 matching 10 bases. Germline lookup yields CDR1 SNHLY and CDR2 FYNNEI. V lost 7 bases, J lost 2 bases, and 5 bases stayed unmatched. The CDR3 totals 14 residues. Here the CDR3 DNA reads TGTGCCAGCAAGGGTAGCGGGGGGACCTACGAGCAGTACTTC. Its protein is CASKGSGGTYEQYF.

The chain couples TRBV27 to TRBJ2-7, with 10 bases matching TRBD2. V was pared by 6 bases and J by 7 bases, with 12 bases of the junction left unmatched. Germline CDR1 reads MNHEY; CDR2 reads SMNVEV (reference sequence). The CDR3 is 15 amino acids. DNA for the CDR3: TGTGCCAGCAGAGGTTATTCAGCGGGAGGGCTTGAGCAGTACTTC. It encodes CASRGYSAGGLEQYF.

In its sample, this clone was seen once. The chain combines TRBV6-5 with TRBJ1-2; D possibly corresponds to TRBD1 (6 bases). V lost 5 bases, J lost 8 bases, and 15 bases lay in between. The germline CDR1 and CDR2 sequences are MNHEY and SVGAGI. The CDR3 is 13 residues long. The CDR3 DNA follows: TGTGCCAGCAGTCAAAGGGGGATCGGAGGCTACACCTTC. As protein: CASSQRGIGGYTF.

This chain uses TRBV7-8 with TRBJ1-1; D might be TRBD1 (5 bases). The V and J ends lost 4 bases and 0 bases respectively, with 15 bases between them. The CDR3 has 16 amino acids. Germline CDR1 is SGHVS and CDR2 is FQNEAQ. The CDR3 region has the DNA TGTGCCAGCAGCTCACAAATCAGGGCGGTGAACACTGAAGCTTTCTTT. Its protein product is CASSSQIRAVNTEAFF.

The genes are TRBV7-3 and TRBJ2-2; 11 bases match TRBD2. Germline CDR1 SGHTA, CDR2 FQGTGA. This CDR3 region has 16 residues. V gave up 5 bases and J gave up 5 bases; unmatched junction bases: 7. CDR3 nucleotide sequence: TGTGCCAGCAGCCCCGAGACTAGCGGGAAGACCGGGGAGCTGTTTTTT. It encodes CASSPETSGKTGELFF.

About this clone itself: Mismatch with germline at one junction end may stem from a read error. The V call is TRBV12-5, the J call TRBJ2-1; TRBD2 matches at 8 bases. CDR1 and CDR2 from the germline V gene are LGHNT and FRNRAP. CDR3 length: 17 amino acids. The CDR3 nucleotides read TGTGCTAGTGGCTTGGCACGGGAGGGGTTGGTATACAATGAGCAGTTCTTC. Its translation is CASGLAREGLVYNEQFF.

This clone appeared a few times. This rearrangement joins TRBV12-1 to TRBJ2-3; TRBD1 is taken as the D call from the table, unchecked against the DNA. TRBV12-1 is annotated as a pseudogene. The CDR3 is made up of 15 amino acids. The CDR3, as DNA: TGTGCCAGCAGCACCATGGACAGGGTTTCAGATACGCAGTATTTT. Its protein is CASSTMDRVSDTQYF.

This chain connects TRBV29-1 to TRBJ2-5, with TRBD2 matching 7 bases. This CDR3 contains 14 residues. Germline trimming cut 8 bases from V and 2 bases from J; bases unmatched to any gene: 11. CDR1 and CDR2 (germline): SQVTM, ANQGSEA. The CDR3 is CSTGTGGWQETQYF. CDR3 bases: TGCAGCACTGGGACCGGGGGGTGGCAAGAGACCCAGTACTTC.

This clone was recorded a few times. J is TRBJ2-7 and V is TRBV5-1; the match to TRBD2 covers 11 bases. From germline, CDR1 is SGHRS and CDR2 YFSETQ. With 3 bases clipped from V and 2 bases from J, the junction kept 7 bases outside the gene matches. The CDR3 is made up of 16 amino acids. CDR3 sequence (DNA): TGCGCCAGCAGCTCAGAGCGACTAGCGGGGCCCTACGAGCAGTACTTC. Protein sequence: CASSSERLAGPYEQYF.

This clone was detected only a few times. This rearrangement joins TRBV7-9 to TRBJ2-2, with TRBD1 as a possible D gene (6 bases). This CDR3 is 16 amino acids long. Germline CDR1 SEHNR, CDR2 FQNEAQ (reference sequence). V was clipped by 5 bases and J by 0 bases, with 13 bases between them. In DNA, the CDR3 is TGTGCCAGCAGCGCCGACAGGTTCGCGAACACCGGGGAGCTGTTTTTT. It translates to CASSADRFANTGELFF.

The chain links TRBV4-3 to TRBJ2-7; possible D gene TRBD2, 5 bases. With 6 bases removed from V and 0 bases from J, the gap between germline ends came to 15 bases. The CDR3 consists of 15 residues. CDR1 and CDR2 (germline): LGHNA, YSLEER. The CDR3 bases are TGCGCCAGCAGTCCAAGCGCGGGCGACTCCTACGAGCAGTACTTC. This codes for CASSPSAGDSYEQYF.

The V gene is TRBV19, the J gene TRBJ2-1; TRBD2 matches at 11 bases. The CDR3 is 17 amino acids. Germline loops: CDR1 LNHDA, CDR2 SQIVND (reference sequence). The J segment lost 2 bases and the V segment lost 3 bases, leaving 6 bases of the junction unmatched. This CDR3 reads CASSIGLAGTPYNEQFF. The CDR3 DNA reads as TGTGCCAGTAGTATTGGACTAGCGGGTACTCCCTACAATGAGCAGTTCTTC.